This T cell receptor (beta chain) was identified during a study of preoperative IRX-2 immunotherapy in early breast cancer. The CDR3 consists of 13 residues. Trimming removed 4 bases from V and 6 bases from J, with 9 bases in between. Looked up from germline, CDR1 is KGHSH and CDR2 is LQKENI. Some clones are missing from TCRdb's copy, which holds only in-frame ones; the method was immunoSEQ multiplex PCR. Among 32,000 or so clones, roughly 87% were seen once, and the ten largest hold roughly 2.6%. Described treatment: preoperative locoregional IRX-2 cytokine immunotherapy. Patients received preoperative, locoregional IRX-2 cytokine immunotherapy in a phase Ib study.

This specimen was lymph node tissue, taken from a patient treated with IRX-2 immunotherapy. The source is a human donor with breast cancer. The chain has TRBV18 and TRBJ1-4; no firm D call. The CDR3 region has the DNA TGTGCCAGCTCACAGGGAAGGGATGAAAAACTGTTTTTT. Its translation: CASSQGRDEKLFF.